This T cell receptor beta chain originates from a study of T cells in Graves' hyperthyroidism and ophthalmopathy. In this sample, this clonotype turned up many times. The PBMCs had their origin in approximately 10 ml of fresh peripheral blood. Germline CDR1 reads DFQATT; CDR2 reads SNEGSKA (reference sequence). The CDR3 loop spans 15 amino acids. The V end was cut by 2 bases, the J end by 2 bases, with 14 bases between. It was RNA transcripts that yielded the amplified TCR beta CDR3 regions. The TCR CDR3 first-round RT-PCR relied on the HTBI primer set. Each CDR3 protein gets one entry after TCRdb re-called the multiplex PCR reads with MiXCR. The table shows about 300,000 distinct CDR3 sequences, with about an eighth occurring only once.

The chain joins TRBV20-1 to TRBJ2-3, with D unresolved. The sample consisted of blood. This receptor was obtained from a woman in her 30s with Graves' hyperthyroidism that later progressed to Graves' ophthalmopathy. The CDR3 DNA reads as TGCAGTGCTAGACCCCGGTCGTGGGACACAGATACGCAGTATTTT. Protein sequence: CSARPRSWDTDTQYF.